This record concerns one TCR beta chain sequence. This record comes from a study of CD8+ T cells in alopecia areata. For the study at large: Oral tofacitinib (5 to 10 mg twice daily) was administered to treated patients.

RNA, once extracted, was reverse transcribed into cDNA for use as the sequencing template. Assay used: immunoSEQ multiplex PCR; TCRdb lists only in-frame clones, some missing. This table holds about 250,000 clones, around three fifths found once. The sample's treatment: oral pan-JAK inhibitor, 5-10 mg twice daily. V was clipped by 10 bases and J by 3 bases, with 10 bases between them. CDR1 and CDR2 from the germline V gene are MNHEY and SVGAGI. The CDR3 is made up of 11 amino acids. The chain employs TRBV6-5 and TRBJ2-7; D may be TRBD2 (6 bases). This clonotype was sampled from a human donor with alopecia areata. Sample: CD4+ T cells sorted from blood, taken at week 52, from a patient treated with tofacitinib. The CDR3 sequence: CATMGGYEQYF. As DNA, the CDR3 is TGTGCCACCATGGGGGGCTACGAGCAGTACTTC.